This T cell receptor beta chain was identified during a study of STAT5B mutations in CD4+ large granular lymphocyte leukemia. Overall study results and limits: Main leukemic clonotypes were patient-specific, but roughly 23% appeared at low frequency elsewhere.

In germline, CDR1 is SNHLY, CDR2 FYNNEI. Trimming took off 4 bases at V and 3 bases at J, with 3 bases between the two ends. The CDR3 spans 12 residues. This clone showed up just a few times. Antigen specificity is unknown. The method was immunoSEQ multiplex PCR; TCRdb's version includes in-frame clones alone and lacks a portion of them. The sample carries roughly 26,000 clones, under 90% recorded once. The chain combines TRBV2 with TRBJ2-2; unclear D gene. The clonotype comes from a human donor in good health. The specimen sequenced was CD4+ T cells from blood buffy coats. The CDR3 nucleotides read TGTGCCAGCAGTGGAGACACCGGGGAGCTGTTTTTT. Its translation: CASSGDTGELFF.